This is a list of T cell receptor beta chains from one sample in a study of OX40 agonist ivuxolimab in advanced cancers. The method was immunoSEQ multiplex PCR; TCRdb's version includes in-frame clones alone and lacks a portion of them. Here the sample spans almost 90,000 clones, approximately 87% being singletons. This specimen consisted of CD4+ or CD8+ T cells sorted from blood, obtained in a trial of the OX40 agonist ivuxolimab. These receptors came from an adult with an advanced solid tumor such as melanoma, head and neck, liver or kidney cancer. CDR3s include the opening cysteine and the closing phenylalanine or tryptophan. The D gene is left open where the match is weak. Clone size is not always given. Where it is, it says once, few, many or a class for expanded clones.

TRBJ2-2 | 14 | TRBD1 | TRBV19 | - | TGTGCCAGTAAAAAGGGGGCAGACACCGGGGAGCTGTTTTTT | CASKKGADTGELFF
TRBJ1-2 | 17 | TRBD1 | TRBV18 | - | TGTGCCAGCTCACCATCCCTTGGGGGGACAGATAACTATGGCTACACCTTC | CASSPSLGGTDNYGYTF
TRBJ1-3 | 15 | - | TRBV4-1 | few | TGCGCCAGCGAGGGCACAGGGAAGCAAGGAAACACCATATATTTT | CASEGTGKQGNTIYF
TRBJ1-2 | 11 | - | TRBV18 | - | TGTGCCAGCTCAGGGACGTCAAGCTACACCTTC | CASSGTSSYTF
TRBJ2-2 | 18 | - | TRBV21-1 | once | TGTGCCAGCAGCAAAGGACTAGCGGGAGGAAGGGACACCGGGGAGCTGTTTTTT | CASSKGLAGGRDTGELFF
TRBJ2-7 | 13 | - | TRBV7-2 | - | TGTGCCAGCAGCTCCCAGGGAAATTACGAGCAGTACTTC | CASSSQGNYEQYF
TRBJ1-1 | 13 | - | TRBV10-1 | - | TGCGCCAGCAGAGCCTCTGGGGGGACTGAAGCTTTCTTT | CASRASGGTEAFF
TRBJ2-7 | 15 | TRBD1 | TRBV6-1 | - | TGTGCCAGCAGACATACCGGGACAGGGGTGGACGAGCAGTACTTC | CASRHTGTGVDEQYF
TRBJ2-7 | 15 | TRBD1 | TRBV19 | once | TGTGCCAGTACAGGGGGCGATCCCAGCTCCTACGAGCAGTACTTC | CASTGGDPSSYEQYF
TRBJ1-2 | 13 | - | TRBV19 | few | TGTGCCAGTAGTATGGTACAGAACTATGGCTACACCTTC | CASSMVQNYGYTF
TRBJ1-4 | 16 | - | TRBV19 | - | TGTGCCAGTAGTATAGCAGGGGATACAACTAATGAAAAACTGTTTTTT | CASSIAGDTTNEKLFF
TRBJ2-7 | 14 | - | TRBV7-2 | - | TGTGCCAGCAGCTTAGTCGGGGGTGTGGGAGAGCAGTACTTC | CASSLVGGVGEQYF
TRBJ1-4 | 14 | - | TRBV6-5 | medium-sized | TGTGCCAGCAGTTACGGCCAGGAAGGGGAAAAACTGTTTTTT | CASSYGQEGEKLFF
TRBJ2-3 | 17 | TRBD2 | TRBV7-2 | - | TGTGCCAGCAGCTATCCCCCTGGGGGGAGGGGCACAGATACGCAGTATTTT | CASSYPPGGRGTDTQYF
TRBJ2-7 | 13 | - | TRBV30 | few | TGTGCCTGGAGCTTGAGATCTCGGATAAAGCAGTACTTC | CAWSLRSRIKQYF
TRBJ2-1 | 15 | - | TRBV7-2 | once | TGTGCCAGCAGCCCCGTGAAGAGCTCCTACAATGAGCAGTTCTTC | CASSPVKSSYNEQFF
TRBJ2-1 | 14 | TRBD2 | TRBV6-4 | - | TGTGCCAGCAGCGTGTTAGCGGGAGGGCCTGAGCAGTTCTTC | CASSVLAGGPEQFF
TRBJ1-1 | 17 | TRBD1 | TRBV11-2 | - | TGTGCCAGCATGGAAGGACAGGGGGAGGGGATGAACACTGAAGCTTTCTTT | CASMEGQGEGMNTEAFF
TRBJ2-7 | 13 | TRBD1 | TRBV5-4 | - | TGTGCCTCCTCGGGGACAGGGGTTTTCGAGCAGTACTTC | CASSGTGVFEQYF
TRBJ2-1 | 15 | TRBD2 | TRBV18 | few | TGTGCCAGCTCACCAACTAGCGGTCAGACCAATGAGCAGTTCTTC | CASSPTSGQTNEQFF
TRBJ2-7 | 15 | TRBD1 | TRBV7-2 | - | TGTGCCAGCAGCCCCAGGAGGACAGGGGCCGACGAGCAGTACTTC | CASSPRRTGADEQYF
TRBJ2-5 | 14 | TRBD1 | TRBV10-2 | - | TGCGCCAGCAACCCGACAGGGAGTAAAGAGACCCAGTACTTC | CASNPTGSKETQYF
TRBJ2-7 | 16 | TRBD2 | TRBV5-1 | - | TGCGCCAGCAGCCGCCTTCTAGCGGGGGGCTCCTACGAGCAGTACTTC | CASSRLLAGGSYEQYF
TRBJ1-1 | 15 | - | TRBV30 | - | TGTGCCTGGAGTCCCCATACAGGAGGGGGGACTGAAGCTTTCTTT | CAWSPHTGGGTEAFF
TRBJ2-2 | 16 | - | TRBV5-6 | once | TGTGCCAGCAACCCTTATAGGTCAACCTCGACCGGGGAGCTGTTTTTT | CASNPYRSTSTGELFF
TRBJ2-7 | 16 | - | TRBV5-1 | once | TGCGCCAGCAGCTTGTATCCGGCAGGCTCCTCCTACGAGCAGTACTTC | CASSLYPAGSSYEQYF
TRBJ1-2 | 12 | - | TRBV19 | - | TGTGCCAGTAGTAGGCAGAACTATGGCTACACCTTC | CASSRQNYGYTF
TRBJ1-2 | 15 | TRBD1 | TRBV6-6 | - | TGTGCCAGCAGTTACTCGAAAGGGGGCAACTATGGCTACACCTTC | CASSYSKGGNYGYTF
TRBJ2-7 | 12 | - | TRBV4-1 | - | TGCGCCAGCAGCCAAGATATGTACGAGCAGTACTTC | CASSQDMYEQYF
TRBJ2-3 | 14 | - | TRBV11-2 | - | TGTGCCAGCAGCTTAGATCGGGTCACAGATACGCAGTATTTT | CASSLDRVTDTQYF
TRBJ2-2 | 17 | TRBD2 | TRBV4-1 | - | TGCGCCAGCAGCCCCGACGATGGGGGGGCGAACACCGGGGAGCTGTTTTTT | CASSPDDGGANTGELFF